This T cell receptor (beta chain) is drawn from a study of vaccination and CD4 T cells after COVID-19. Overall study: Post-COVID specimens were obtained a median about 100 days after diagnosis (range 35 to 161). Study-level findings and limits: Relatively few convalescent patients were studied, without early post-infection timepoints. Spike mono-reactivity held for 304 of 307 vaccine-specific clones in convalescent patients.

Cultured CD4+ T cell DNA underwent sequencing with the Oncomine TCR Beta short-read assay. MiXCR was run by TCRdb on the PCR reads, yielding one entry per CDR3 protein. Here the sample spans roughly 12,000 distinct CDR3 sequences, over 25% being singletons. Stated treatment: roughly 10-day PBMC culture with coronavirus spike peptide pools or control peptides (ViraFEST assay). This clonotype was seen a handful of times. Its antigen is not identified. The starting material was CD4+ T cells from blood, cultured in vitro, obtained after SARS-CoV-2 vaccination. This sequence originates from a human donor who had recovered from COVID-19.

In nucleotides, the CDR3 is TGCAGTGGTCACCTAGCGGCCTACGAGCAGTACTTC. This gives the protein CSGHLAAYEQYF. V usage is TRBV20-1 and J usage is TRBJ2-7, with 7 bases that match TRBD2. The CDR3 sequence is 12 residues long. The V segment lost 7 bases and the J segment 2 bases; nucleotides outside the gene matches: 5. Germline loops: CDR1 DFQATT, CDR2 SNEGSKA (reference sequence).